This T cell receptor (beta chain) appears in the sequencing data of a study of OX40 agonist ivuxolimab in advanced cancers. V was trimmed by 5 bases and J by 2 bases, leaving 12 bases between them. CDR3 length: 13 amino acids. Germline V CDR1 and CDR2: GTSNPN, SVGIG (reference sequence). As concerns this clone: Its antigen is as yet unknown.

Some clones are missing from TCRdb's copy, which holds only in-frame ones; the method was immunoSEQ multiplex PCR. The sample has 45,000 to 65,000 clones, roughly nine tenths seen once. General study points: Averaged across samples, CD8+ T cells carried more expanded clones than CD4+ did. There was clonal expansion of CD4+ and CD8+ blood T cells by week 6 at 0.1 to 3.0 mg/kg.

The sequence was obtained from an adult with an advanced solid tumor such as melanoma, head and neck, liver or kidney cancer. The chain carries TRBV30 and TRBJ1-1; maybe TRBD1 (5 bases). Here the sequenced sample was CD4+ or CD8+ T cells sorted from blood, taken in a trial of the OX40 agonist ivuxolimab. Written as DNA, the CDR3 is TGTGCCTGGGGTAGGACACCCAACACTGAAGCTTTCTTT. Translation gives CAWGRTPNTEAFF.